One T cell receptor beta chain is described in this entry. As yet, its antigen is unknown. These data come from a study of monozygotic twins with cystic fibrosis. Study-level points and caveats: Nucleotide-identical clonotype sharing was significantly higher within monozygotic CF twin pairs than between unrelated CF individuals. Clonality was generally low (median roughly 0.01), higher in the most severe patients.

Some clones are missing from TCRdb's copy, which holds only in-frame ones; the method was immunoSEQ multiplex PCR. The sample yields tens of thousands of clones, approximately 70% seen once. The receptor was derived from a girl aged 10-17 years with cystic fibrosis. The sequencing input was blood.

The CDR3 DNA reads as TGTGCCAGCAGCTTAGTCAACACTGAAGCTTTCTTT. It yields the protein CASSLVNTEAFF. The chain couples TRBV7-9 to TRBJ1-1; D gene ambiguous. This CDR3 spans 12 amino acids. Germline lookup yields CDR1 SEHNR and CDR2 FQNEAQ (reference sequence). Trimming took off 1 base at V and 2 bases at J, with 2 bases between the two ends.